The 12 T cell receptor beta chains below all came from one sample that was sequenced in a study of blood T cell repertoires in COVID-19. Clones were sequenced by immunoSEQ multiplex PCR, and TCRdb holds only the in-frame ones, with some missing. This sample carries some 380,000 clones, around 90% of them seen once, and the ten largest clones take 6.5%. The specimen was peripheral blood. The source of these receptors is a man in his late teens or twenties with active or convalescent COVID-19.

The gene calls are TRBV6-5 and TRBJ2-7, with D possibly being TRBD1 (6 bases). The CDR3 spans 14 residues. The germline CDR1 and CDR2 sequences are MNHEY and SVGAGI. Trimming pared 5 bases from V and 0 bases from J, leaving 11 bases between. The CDR3 region is CASSPTGFSYEQYF. The CDR3 DNA is TGTGCCAGCAGTCCCACAGGGTTCTCCTACGAGCAGTACTTC.

V usage is TRBV6-5 and J usage is TRBJ1-1; maybe TRBD1 (5 bases). CDR3 size: 13 residues. Germline V gene sequence: CDR1 MNHEY, CDR2 SVGAGI. V lost 6 bases and J 5 bases, leaving 13 bases between the germline ends. This CDR3 is CASRQGSGTEAFF. Written as DNA, the CDR3 is TGTGCCAGCAGGCAGGGTTCGGGTACTGAAGCTTTCTTT.

This sequence joins TRBV4-2 and TRBJ2-7; 11 bases are shared with TRBD2. Germline CDR1 reads LGHNA; CDR2 reads YNFKEQ. The CDR3 covers 17 residues. V shed 1 base, J shed 2 bases, and the junction held 7 bases outside the gene matches. The CDR3 region has the DNA TGTGCCAGCAGCCAAGGTTCATTAGCGGGAGGGACCTACGAGCAGTACTTC. Protein product: CASSQGSLAGGTYEQYF.

The CDR3 loop is CASSSPVWAGRLSAFF. The DNA of the CDR3 is TGTGCCAGCAGTTCCCCCGTGTGGGCAGGGAGGTTATCAGCTTTCTTT. The gene calls are TRBV6-5 and TRBJ1-1, with D possibly TRBD1 on 5 matching bases. Trimming left V 4 bases short and J 10 bases short, with 25 bases between. The CDR3 extends over 16 amino acids. Germline assignment: CDR1 MNHEY and CDR2 SVGAGI.

This chain links TRBV14 with TRBJ2-6, with D possibly being TRBD1 (6 bases). Germline V lookup: CDR1 SGHDN, CDR2 FVKESK. Between the trimmed V and J ends, which lost 4 bases and 2 bases, there was a span of 18 bases. The CDR3 sequence is 18 residues long. DNA for the CDR3: TGTGCCAGCAGCCCAACCGCAGGGGCTATAACTGGGGCCAACGTCCTGACTTTC. Protein sequence: CASSPTAGAITGANVLTF. The complete variable domain, with remaining parts taken from reference TRBV14 and TRBJ2-6, reads EAGVTQFPSHSVIEKGQTVTLRCDPISGHDNLYWYRRVMGKEIKFLLHFVKESKQDESGMPNNRFLAERTGGTYSTLKVQPAELEDSGVYFCASSPTAGAITGANVLTFGAGSRLTVL.

The chain carries TRBV27 and TRBJ1-5; a possible D gene is TRBD1 (5 bases). The CDR3 contains 14 residues. Looked up from germline, CDR1 is MNHEY and CDR2 is SMNVEV (reference sequence). The V gene lost 6 bases and the J gene lost 5 bases, with 14 bases spanning the gap. The CDR3 here is CASSQRGVHQPQHF. The CDR3 DNA reads TGTGCCAGCAGCCAAAGGGGTGTGCATCAGCCCCAGCATTTT.

V usage is TRBV5-1 and J usage is TRBJ2-3, with 7 bases lining up with TRBD2. From germline, CDR1 is SGHRS and CDR2 YFSETQ. CDR3 size: 14 residues. The V and J ends lost 9 bases and 5 bases, in that order; junction bases with no gene match: 12. CDR3 residues: CATTRAGEVDTQYF. CDR3 DNA sequence: TGCGCCACCACAAGGGCGGGGGAGGTAGATACGCAGTATTTT.

This clone was observed once. The chain couples TRBV7-2 to TRBJ2-7, with D perhaps matching TRBD1 (6 bases). CDR3 length: 15 amino acids. V lost 4 bases and J 7 bases, leaving 20 bases between the germline ends. The germline V gene has CDR1 SGHTA and CDR2 FQGNSA. The DNA for the CDR3 is TGTGCCAGCAGCTCCGCTAGCCGTACAGGGTATGAGCAGTACTTC. The encoded protein is CASSSASRTGYEQYF. Variable domain in full (rest from reference TRBV7-2 and TRBJ2-7): GAGVSQSPSNKVTEKGKDVELRCDPISGHTALYWYRQSLGQGLEFLIYFQGNSAPDKSGLPSDRFSAERTGGSVSTLTIQRTQQEDSAVYLCASSSASRTGYEQYFGPGTRLTVT.

The chain employs TRBV27 and TRBJ1-1; perhaps TRBD1 as D (5 bases). The CDR3 has 11 amino acids. The germline V gene encodes CDR1 MNHEY and CDR2 SMNVEV (reference sequence). Between the trimmed V and J ends, which lost 6 bases and 10 bases, there was a span of 12 bases. The CDR3 spells CASSHGGVAFF. CDR3 nucleotides: TGTGCCAGCAGCCATGGGGGGGTAGCTTTCTTT.

In the case of this clone: The same CDR3 can be traced to other DNA sequences in this sample. The chain has TRBV2 and TRBJ2-5; 7 bases are shared with TRBD1. Germline CDR1 reads SNHLY; CDR2 reads FYNNEI. Germline trimming cut 3 bases from V and 2 bases from J; bases unmatched to any gene: 3. The CDR3 is 14 residues long. CDR3 protein: CASSERQGQETQYF. The CDR3 nucleotides are TGTGCCAGCAGTGAGCGACAGGGACAAGAGACCCAGTACTTC. The whole variable domain, filled in from reference TRBV2 and TRBJ2-5, reads EPEVTQTPSHQVTQMGQEVILRCVPISNHLYFYWYRQILGQKVEFLVSFYNNEISEKSEIFDDQFSVERPDGSNFTLKIRSTKLEDSAMYFCASSERQGQETQYFGPGTRLLVL.

This clone was counted once. The CDR3 spells CASSPYSSGGARGEQFF. In DNA form, the CDR3 reads TGTGCCAGCAGTCCCTACTCTAGCGGGGGGGCGAGGGGTGAGCAGTTCTTC. V is TRBV27 and J is TRBJ2-1; 12 bases are shared with TRBD2. The CDR3 runs to 17 residues. Germline V gene lookup returns CDR1 MNHEY and CDR2 SMNVEV (reference sequence). Trimming took 5 bases from V and 9 from J; bases not matched to a gene: 14.

The chain combines TRBV27 with TRBJ1-4; D not resolved. The V end was cut by 6 bases, the J end by 0 bases, with 11 bases between. CDR1 MNHEY and CDR2 SMNVEV come from the germline V gene (reference sequence). The CDR3 consists of 15 residues. The DNA for the CDR3 is TGTGCCAGCAGGCGGAGGCATGCAACTAATGAAAAACTGTTTTTT. Its protein is CASRRRHATNEKLFF. The full variable domain, in which reference TRBV27 and TRBJ1-4 provide the parts outside the CDR3, is EAQVTQNPRYLITVTGKKLTVTCSQNMNHEYMSWYRQDPGLGLRQIYYSMNVEVTDKGDVPEGYKVSRKEKRNFPLILESPSPNQTSLYFCASRRRHATNEKLFFGSGTQLSVL.